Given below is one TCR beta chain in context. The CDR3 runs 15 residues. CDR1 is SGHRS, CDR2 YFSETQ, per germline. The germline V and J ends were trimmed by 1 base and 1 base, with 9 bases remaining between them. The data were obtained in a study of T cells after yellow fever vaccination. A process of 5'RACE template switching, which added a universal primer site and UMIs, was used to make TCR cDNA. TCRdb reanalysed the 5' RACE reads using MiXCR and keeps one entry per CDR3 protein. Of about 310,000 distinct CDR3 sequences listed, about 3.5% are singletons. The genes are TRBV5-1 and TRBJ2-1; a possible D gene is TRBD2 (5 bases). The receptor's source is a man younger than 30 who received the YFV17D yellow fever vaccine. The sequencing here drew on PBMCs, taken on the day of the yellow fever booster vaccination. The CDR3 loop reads CASSLTSSSYNEQFF. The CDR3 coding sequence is TGCGCCAGCAGCTTGACTAGTTCGTCCTACAATGAGCAGTTCTTC.